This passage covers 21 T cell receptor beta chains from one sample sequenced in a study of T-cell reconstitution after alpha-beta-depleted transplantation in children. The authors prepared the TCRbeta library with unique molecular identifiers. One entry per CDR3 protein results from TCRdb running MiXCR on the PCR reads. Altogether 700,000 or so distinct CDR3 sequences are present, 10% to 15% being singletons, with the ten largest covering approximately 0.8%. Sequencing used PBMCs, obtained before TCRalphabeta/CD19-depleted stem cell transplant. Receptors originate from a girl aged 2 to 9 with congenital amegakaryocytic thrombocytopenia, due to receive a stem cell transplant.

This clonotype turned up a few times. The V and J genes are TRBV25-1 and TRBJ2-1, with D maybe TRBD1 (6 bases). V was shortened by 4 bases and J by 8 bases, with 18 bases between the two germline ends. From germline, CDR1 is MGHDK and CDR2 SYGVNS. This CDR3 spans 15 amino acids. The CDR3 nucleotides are TGTGCCAGCAGTGTCAATATTCTTCAGGGGTATGAGCAGTTCTTC. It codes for CASSVNILQGYEQFF.

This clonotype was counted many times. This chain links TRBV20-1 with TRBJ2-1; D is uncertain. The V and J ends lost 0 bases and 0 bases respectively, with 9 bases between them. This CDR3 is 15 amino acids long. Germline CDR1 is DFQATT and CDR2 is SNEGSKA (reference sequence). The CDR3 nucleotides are TGCAGTGCTAGAGAGACGGTTAGCTCCTACAATGAGCAGTTCTTC. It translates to CSARETVSSYNEQFF.

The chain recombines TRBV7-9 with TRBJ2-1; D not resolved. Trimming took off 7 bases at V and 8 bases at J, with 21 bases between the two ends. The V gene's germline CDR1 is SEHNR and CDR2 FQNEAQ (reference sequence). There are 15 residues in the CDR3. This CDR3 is CASTYTATRVDEQFF. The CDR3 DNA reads TGTGCCAGCACCTACACGGCCACTCGAGTGGATGAGCAGTTCTTC.

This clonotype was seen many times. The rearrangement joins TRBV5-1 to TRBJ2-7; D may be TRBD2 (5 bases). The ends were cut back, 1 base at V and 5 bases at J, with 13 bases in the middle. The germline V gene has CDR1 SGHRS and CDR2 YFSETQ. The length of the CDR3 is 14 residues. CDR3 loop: CASSLRIARDEQYF. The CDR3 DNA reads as TGCGCCAGCAGCTTGAGGATAGCGAGAGACGAGCAGTACTTC.

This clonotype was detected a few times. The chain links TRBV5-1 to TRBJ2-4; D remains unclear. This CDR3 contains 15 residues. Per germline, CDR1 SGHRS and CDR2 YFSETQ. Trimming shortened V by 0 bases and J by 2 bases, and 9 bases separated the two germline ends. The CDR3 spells CASSLALGTKNIQYF. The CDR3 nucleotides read TGCGCCAGCAGCTTGGCTCTCGGTACCAAAAACATTCAGTACTTC.

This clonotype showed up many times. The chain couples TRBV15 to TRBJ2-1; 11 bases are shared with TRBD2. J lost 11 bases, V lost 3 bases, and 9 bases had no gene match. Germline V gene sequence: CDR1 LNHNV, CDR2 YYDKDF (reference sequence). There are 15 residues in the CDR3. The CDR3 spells CATSSPSGRPGKQFF. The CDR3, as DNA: TGTGCCACCAGCAGCCCTAGCGGGAGGCCAGGCAAGCAGTTCTTC. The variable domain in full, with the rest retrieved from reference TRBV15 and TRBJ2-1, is DAMVIQNPRYQVTQFGKPVTLSCSQTLNHNVMYWYQQKSSQAPKLLFHYYDKDFNNEADTPDNFQSRRPNTSFCFLDIRSPGLGDTAMYLCATSSPSGRPGKQFFGPGTRLTVL.

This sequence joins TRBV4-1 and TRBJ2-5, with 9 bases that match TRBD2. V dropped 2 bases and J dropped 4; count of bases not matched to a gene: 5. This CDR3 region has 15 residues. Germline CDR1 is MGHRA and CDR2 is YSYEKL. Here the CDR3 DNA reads TGCGCCAGCAGCCAATTGTTGCGGGAGGGAGAGACCCAGTACTTC. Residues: CASSQLLREGETQYF.

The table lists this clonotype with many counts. CDR3 residues: CATLALSTDTQYF. The CDR3, as DNA: TGTGCCACCCTGGCCTTAAGCACAGATACGCAGTATTTT. The chain uses TRBV15 and TRBJ2-3, with D uncertain. Germline V gene lookup returns CDR1 LNHNV and CDR2 YYDKDF (reference sequence). The CDR3 length is 13 residues. V was pared by 8 bases and J by 0 bases, with 9 bases between.

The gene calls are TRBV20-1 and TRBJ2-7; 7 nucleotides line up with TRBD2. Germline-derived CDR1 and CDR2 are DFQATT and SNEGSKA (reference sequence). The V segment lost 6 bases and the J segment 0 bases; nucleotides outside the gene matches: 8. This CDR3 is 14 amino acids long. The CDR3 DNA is TGCAGTGCCCCTATCAGCGGGGTCTCCTACGAGCAGTACTTC. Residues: CSAPISGVSYEQYF.

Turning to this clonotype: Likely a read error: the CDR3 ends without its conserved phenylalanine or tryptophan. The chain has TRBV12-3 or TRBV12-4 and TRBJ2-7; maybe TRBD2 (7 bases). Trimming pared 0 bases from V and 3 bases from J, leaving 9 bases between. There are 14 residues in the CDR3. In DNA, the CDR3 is TGTGCCAGCAGTTTAGCGGGAGGGGGCTACGAGCAGTACCTC. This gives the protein CASSLAGGGYEQYL.

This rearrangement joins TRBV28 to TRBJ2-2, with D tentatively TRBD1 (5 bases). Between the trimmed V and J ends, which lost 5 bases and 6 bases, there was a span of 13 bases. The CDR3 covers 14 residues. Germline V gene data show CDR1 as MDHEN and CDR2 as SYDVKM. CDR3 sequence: CASSLAGKSGELFF. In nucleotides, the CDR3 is TGTGCCAGCAGTCTCGCAGGGAAATCCGGGGAGCTGTTTTTT.

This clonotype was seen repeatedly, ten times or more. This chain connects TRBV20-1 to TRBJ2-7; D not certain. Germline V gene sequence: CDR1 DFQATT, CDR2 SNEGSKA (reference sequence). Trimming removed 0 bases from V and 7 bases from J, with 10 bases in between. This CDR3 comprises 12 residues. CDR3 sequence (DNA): TGCAGTGCTAGAGATCAGACCGAAGAGCAGTACTTC. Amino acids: CSARDQTEEQYF.

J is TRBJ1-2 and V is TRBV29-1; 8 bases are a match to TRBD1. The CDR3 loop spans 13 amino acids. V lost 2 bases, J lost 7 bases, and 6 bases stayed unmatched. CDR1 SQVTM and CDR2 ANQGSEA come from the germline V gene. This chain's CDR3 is CSVERQGAFGYTF. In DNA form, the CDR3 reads TGCAGCGTTGAACGCCAGGGGGCCTTTGGCTACACCTTC. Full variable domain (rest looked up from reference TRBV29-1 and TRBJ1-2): SAVISQKPSRDICQRGTSLTIQCQVDSQVTMMFWYRQQPGQSLTLIATANQGSEATYESGFVIDKFPISRPNLTFSTLTVSNMSPEDSSIYLCSVERQGAFGYTFGSGTRLTVV.

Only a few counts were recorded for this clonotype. CDR3 in DNA: TGCAGTGCCGAAGGGACCACCCTCAATGAGCAGTTCTTC. Its translation is CSAEGTTLNEQFF. J is TRBJ2-1 and V is TRBV20-1; tentatively, D is TRBD1 or TRBD2 (5 bases each). The V gene lost 6 bases and the J gene lost 6 bases, with 15 bases spanning the gap. The CDR3 is made up of 13 amino acids. The germline CDR1 and CDR2 sequences are DFQATT and SNEGSKA (reference sequence).

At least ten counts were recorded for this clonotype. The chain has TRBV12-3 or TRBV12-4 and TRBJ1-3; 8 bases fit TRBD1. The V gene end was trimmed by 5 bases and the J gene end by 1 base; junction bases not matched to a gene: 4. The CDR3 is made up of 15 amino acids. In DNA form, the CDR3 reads TGTGCCAGCAGTATGCAGGGGGCTTCTGGAAACACCATATATTTT. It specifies CASSMQGASGNTIYF.

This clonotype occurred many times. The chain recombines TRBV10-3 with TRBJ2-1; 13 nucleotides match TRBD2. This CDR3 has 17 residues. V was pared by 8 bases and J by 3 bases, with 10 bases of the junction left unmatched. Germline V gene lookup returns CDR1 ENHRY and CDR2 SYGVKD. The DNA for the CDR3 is TGTGCCATCCTCACCAGGACTAGCGGGAGCTTCTACAATGAGCAGTTCTTC. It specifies CAILTRTSGSFYNEQFF.

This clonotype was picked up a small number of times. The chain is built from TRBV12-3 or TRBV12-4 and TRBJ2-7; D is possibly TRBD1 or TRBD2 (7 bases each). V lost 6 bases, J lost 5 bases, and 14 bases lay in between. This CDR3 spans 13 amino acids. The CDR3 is CASSPGGRDEQYF. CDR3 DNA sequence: TGTGCCAGCAGCCCAGGGGGGAGGGACGAGCAGTACTTC.

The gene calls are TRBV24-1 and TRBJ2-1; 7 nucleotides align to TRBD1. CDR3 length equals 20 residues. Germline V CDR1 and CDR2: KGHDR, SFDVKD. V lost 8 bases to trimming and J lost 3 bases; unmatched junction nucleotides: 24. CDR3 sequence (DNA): TGTGCCACCACCGATGGAGATGAGGGGACAGACATAGAAGACTACAATGAGCAGTTCTTC. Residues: CATTDGDEGTDIEDYNEQFF.

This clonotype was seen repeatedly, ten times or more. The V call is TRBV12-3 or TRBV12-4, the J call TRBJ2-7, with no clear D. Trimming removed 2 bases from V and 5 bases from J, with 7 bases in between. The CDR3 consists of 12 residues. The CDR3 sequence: CASSLSDDEQYF. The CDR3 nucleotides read TGTGCCAGCAGTTTATCGGACGACGAGCAGTACTTC.

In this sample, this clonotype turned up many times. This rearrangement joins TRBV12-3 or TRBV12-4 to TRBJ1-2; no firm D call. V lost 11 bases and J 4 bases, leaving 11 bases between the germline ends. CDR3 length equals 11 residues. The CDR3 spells CAGGSPYGYTF. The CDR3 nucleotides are TGTGCCGGAGGCTCCCCCTATGGCTACACCTTC.

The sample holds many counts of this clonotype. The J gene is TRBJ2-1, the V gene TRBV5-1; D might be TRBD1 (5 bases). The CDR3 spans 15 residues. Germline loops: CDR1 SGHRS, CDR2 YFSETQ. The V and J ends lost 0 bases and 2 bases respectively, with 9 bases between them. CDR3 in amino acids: CASSLGPGPYNEQFF. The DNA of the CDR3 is TGCGCCAGCAGCTTGGGCCCAGGGCCCTACAATGAGCAGTTCTTC.